This T cell receptor (beta chain) was sequenced for a study of CD8 T cells in Susac syndrome. Points from the study as a whole: It was acknowledged in the study that the number of individuals who were included in its TCR sequencing and HLA analysis was relatively small.

An input of roughly 0.5 to 1 ug of RNA was subjected to reverse transcription using random hexamers. TCRdb reprocessed the immunoSEQ multiplex PCR reads with MiXCR, giving one entry per CDR3 protein. The repertoire holds about 300,000 distinct CDR3 sequences, with 75% to 85% as singletons. Germline CDR1 MNHEY, CDR2 SVGEGT. The CDR3 has 14 amino acids. The germline V and J ends were trimmed by 4 bases and 0 bases, with 10 bases remaining between them. This clonotype was recorded a few times. What it binds is unknown. The clonotype originates from a human donor with multiple sclerosis. This chain uses TRBV6-2 or TRBV6-3 with TRBJ2-7; possible D gene TRBD2, 5 bases. Input material: CD8+ T cells from PBMCs. Here the CDR3 reads CASSWTPISYEQYF. DNA for the CDR3: TGTGCCAGCAGTTGGACTCCGATCTCCTACGAGCAGTACTTC.